This is a list of T cell receptor beta chains from one sample in a study of CD8 T cells in Susac syndrome. MiXCR, applied by TCRdb to the immunoSEQ multiplex PCR reads, yields one record per CDR3 protein. Found here are approximately 140,000 distinct CDR3 sequences, about 95% of them singletons; the top ten hold about 0.11%. The source material was CD4+ T cells from PBMCs. These receptors came from a human donor with multiple sclerosis. Each CDR3 is given with its conserved first and last residue. A D gene is named only where the DNA matches it firmly. Part of the rows lack a size; the others show once, few, many or a class for expanded clones.

j_call v_call d_call clone_size cdr3_nt cdr3_aa
TRBJ1-1 TRBV9 NA NA TGTGCCAGCAGCCCCCTCGCGTCAGGGAACATGAACACTGAAGCTTTCTTT CASSPLASGNMNTEAFF
TRBJ2-3 TRBV24-1 TRBD1 NA TGTGCCACCGGACAGACAGGGTCGATGGATACGCAGTATTTT CATGQTGSMDTQYF
TRBJ2-5 TRBV28 NA NA TGTGCCAGCAGTACCTACGGGGACATAAAAGAGACCCAGTACTTC CASSTYGDIKETQYF
TRBJ2-1 TRBV19 TRBD1 NA TGTGCCAGTAGTGGAGGGGAGACAGGGGGCTACAATGAGCAGTTCTTC CASSGGETGGYNEQFF
TRBJ2-5 TRBV5-1 TRBD2 NA TGCGCCAGCAGCTTGGCGGGAGGAATCCAAGAGACCCAGTACTTC CASSLAGGIQETQYF
TRBJ2-3 TRBV7-2 NA NA TGTGCCAGCAGCTTAGAAGGGGTTGGGGCTACGCAGTATTTT CASSLEGVGATQYF
TRBJ2-5 TRBV20-1 TRBD2 once TGCAGTGCTAGAGATCTTGGGAATGCCGGGACTAGCAGTGCGGGGAGGTACCAAGAGACCCAGTACTTC CSARDLGNAGTSSAGRYQETQYF
TRBJ2-7 TRBV20-1 NA NA TGCAGTGCCGAGGGCGTTTCGGGGGAAAGCTCCTACGAGCAGTACTTC CSAEGVSGESSYEQYF
TRBJ2-4 TRBV12-3/TRBV12-4 NA NA TGTGCCAGCAGAAAAGGAGGTTCCGGAGGGAACATTCAGTACTTC CASRKGGSGGNIQYF
TRBJ2-5 TRBV6-1 TRBD1 NA TGTGCCAGCAGTGATATTTTCGACAGGGGGCTCGGAGAGACCCAGTACTTC CASSDIFDRGLGETQYF
TRBJ2-5 TRBV12-3/TRBV12-4 TRBD2 NA TGTGCCAGCACCCTGACCGGGGGGGAGACCCAGTACTTC CASTLTGGETQYF
TRBJ1-2 TRBV27 TRBD1 NA TGTGCCAGCAGTTTCTGGACAGGGGGAAACTATGGCTACACCTTC CASSFWTGGNYGYTF
TRBJ2-1 TRBV19 NA NA TGTGCCAGTAGTCCGCGGGTCTTCGCCAATGAGCAGTTCTTC CASSPRVFANEQFF
TRBJ1-2 TRBV20-1 NA NA TGCAGTGCCAGAGTGGGCAGGGAATATGGCTACACCTTC CSARVGREYGYTF
TRBJ1-5 TRBV18 TRBD1 NA TGTGCCAGCTCACCATCCGGGACAGTACAGCCCCAGCATTTT CASSPSGTVQPQHF
TRBJ2-1 TRBV5-1 TRBD1 once TGCGCCAGCAGCTTGGCCGACAGGGATGAGCAGTTCTTC CASSLADRDEQFF
TRBJ1-5 TRBV12-3/TRBV12-4 NA NA TGTGCCAGCAGCTCTGTTAATAGCAATCAGCCCCAGCATTTT CASSSVNSNQPQHF
TRBJ2-1 TRBV11-2 TRBD2 NA TGTGCCAGCAGCCCCACTAGCGGGAGGGCCGGTGGGCAGTTCTTC CASSPTSGRAGGQFF
TRBJ1-2 TRBV27 TRBD1 NA TGTGCCAGCAGGCCGTCCGGGACAGGGGGACATGGCTACACCTTC CASRPSGTGGHGYTF
TRBJ2-2 TRBV7-3 NA NA TGTGCCAGCAGCTTAAAATCTGGGACCGGGGAGCTGTTTTTT CASSLKSGTGELFF
TRBJ1-2 TRBV19 NA NA TGTGCCAGTAGTATAGTGGACTATGGCTACACCTTC CASSIVDYGYTF
TRBJ2-7 TRBV20-1 TRBD2 NA TGCAGTGCTAGAGATCCTGAACTAGCGGGGGGAATAGGGCTCAACGAGCAGTACTTC CSARDPELAGGIGLNEQYF
TRBJ1-1 TRBV20-1 TRBD1 NA TGCAGTGCTAGAAGGTCTAGGGGGCCAAACACTGAAGCTTTCTTT CSARRSRGPNTEAFF
TRBJ1-1 TRBV3-1 NA NA TGTGCCAGCAGCCACGGTTCGGACCGCGCGAAACTAGGCGGAATGAACACTGAAGCTTTCTTT CASSHGSDRAKLGGMNTEAFF
TRBJ2-7 TRBV24-1 NA NA TGTGCCACCAGCGATGACTACGAGCAGTACTTC CATSDDYEQYF
TRBJ2-4 TRBV29-1 NA NA TGCAGCGTTGAAGTAGGGGGGCCCAAAAACATTCAGTACTTC CSVEVGGPKNIQYF
TRBJ1-1 TRBV12-3/TRBV12-4 NA few TGTGCCAGCAGTTTACAGGGGAACACTGAAGCTTTCTTT CASSLQGNTEAFF
TRBJ2-6 TRBV6-6 NA NA TGTGCCAGCAGCCAACCCTGGGCTGGGGCCAACGTCCTGACTTTC CASSQPWAGANVLTF
TRBJ2-3 TRBV5-1 NA NA TGCGCCAGCAGCTTGCAAGATACGCAGTATTTT CASSLQDTQYF
TRBJ2-3 TRBV29-1 TRBD2 NA TGCAGCGTTGAAGGCCAGCGGGGAGTAGATACGCAGTATTTT CSVEGQRGVDTQYF
TRBJ1-5 TRBV20-1 NA NA TGCAGTGCCAACCGGGACAATAGCAATCAGCCCCAGCATTTT CSANRDNSNQPQHF
TRBJ2-7 TRBV6-2/TRBV6-3 TRBD1 NA TGTGCCAGCAGTTACCTTCGAACAGGGGTCCACGAGCAGTACTTC CASSYLRTGVHEQYF
TRBJ1-6 TRBV2 NA once TGTGCCAGCAGTGAGAGGTCTCCCCTCCACTTT CASSERSPLHF
TRBJ2-2 TRBV25-1 TRBD1 few TGTGCCAGCAGTCCACGGACAGGGACCGGGGAGCTGTTTTTT CASSPRTGTGELFF
TRBJ1-2 TRBV3-1 NA NA TGTGCCAGCAGCCAAGTATCGGGACACAACTATGGCTACACCTTC CASSQVSGHNYGYTF
TRBJ1-6 TRBV20-1 NA NA TGCAGTGCTAGCGCCAGGCTTAATTCACCCCTCCACTTT CSASARLNSPLHF
TRBJ1-5 TRBV11-1 TRBD1 NA TGTGCCAGCAGCAACCCCCCCGGGACAGGGGGTTTATTTAGCAATCAGCCCCAGCATTTT CASSNPPGTGGLFSNQPQHF
TRBJ2-7 TRBV28 TRBD2 NA TGTGCCAGCAGTTCAACCGGGACTAAAAGTTACCACGAGCAGTACTTC CASSSTGTKSYHEQYF
TRBJ1-1 TRBV29-1 NA NA TGCAGCGTTGTACGGGGCCCCACTGAAGCTTTCTTT CSVVRGPTEAFF
TRBJ2-3 TRBV5-1 TRBD2 few TGCGCCAGCAGTCCCTTCTCGCTAGCGGTCACAGATACGCAGTATTTT CASSPFSLAVTDTQYF
TRBJ1-1 TRBV20-1 TRBD1 once TGCACCCTGGACAGGACGGGCACTGAAGCTTTCTTT CTLDRTGTEAFF
TRBJ2-1 TRBV5-4 TRBD2 NA TGTGCCAGCAGCGGCGGGAGGGCCCTAAACAATGAGCAGTTCTTC CASSGGRALNNEQFF
TRBJ2-5 TRBV12-3/TRBV12-4 TRBD2 NA TGTGCCAGCAGTTTAAGCGGGACGGAGACCCAGTACTTC CASSLSGTETQYF
TRBJ2-7 TRBV7-2 NA NA TGTGCCAGCACCTCCAGGAGCGCCAGTTGGTGGCAGTACTTC CASTSRSASWWQYF
TRBJ2-5 TRBV20-1 NA NA TGCAGTGCTAGAGTTGCAGGGGCTGCAGAGACCCAGTACTTC CSARVAGAAETQYF
TRBJ2-7 TRBV29-1 NA NA TGCAGCGTCCCCATGCCGGGCGGGTACGAGCAGTACTTC CSVPMPGGYEQYF
TRBJ1-4 TRBV20-1 NA NA TGCAGTGTGAAACGAAGAGGGCCGACTAATGAAAAACTGTTTTTT CSVKRRGPTNEKLFF
TRBJ1-4 TRBV13 NA NA TGTGCCAGCAGTAGGCGGCAACCTCCCAATGAAAAACTGTTTTTT CASSRRQPPNEKLFF
TRBJ2-7 TRBV7-2 NA NA TGTGCCAGCAGCTTAGGGTTCGGGACACTCTACGAGCAGTACTTC CASSLGFGTLYEQYF
TRBJ1-5 TRBV28 NA NA TGTGCCAGCAGAGCCCCAGGGTTGACGCCCCAGCATTTT CASRAPGLTPQHF
TRBJ1-5 TRBV6-1 NA NA TGTGCCAGCAGCCTGAAAGCGGGGGCCCGGCAGCCCCAGCATTTT CASSLKAGARQPQHF
TRBJ2-2 TRBV12-3/TRBV12-4 TRBD1 NA TGTGCCAGCAAACCCGCACAGGGGACGAACACCGGGGAGCTGTTTTTT CASKPAQGTNTGELFF
TRBJ2-7 TRBV11-2 TRBD1 NA TGTGCCAGCAGCTTCGGACAGGGGGTGGTCGGGCAGTACTTC CASSFGQGVVGQYF
TRBJ2-1 TRBV29-1 TRBD2 NA TGCAGCGTTGAAGGGACCGGCGGGACTAACGCGTTATTGAATGAGCAGTTCTTC CSVEGTGGTNALLNEQFF
TRBJ2-7 TRBV3-1 NA few TGTGCCAGCAGCCAAGATTCCACGGGCTACGAGCAGTACTTC CASSQDSTGYEQYF